The entry that follows covers one TCR beta chain sequence. What this receptor recognizes is not known. No per-base quality is available; no much larger clone lies one base away. This record comes from a study of technical replicates of blood from a few donors (dated by TCRdb to 2016 to 2017). Library preparation employed the immunoSEQ multiplex PCR assay. TCRdb retrieved this table from immuneACCESS and kept in-frame rearrangements only. Not all clones are present; in checked studies, unresolved V genes account for under half, and no reason is known for the remainder. The sample table lists about 6,900 clones, roughly 95% of them with a count of one. The ten largest make up 7.3% of the sample. Its CDR3 holds 15 amino acids, cysteine through phenylalanine. Only the CDR3 DNA stays, 45 bases, in frame from base 1. CDR1 is given as LNHDA and CDR2 as SQIVND, both from the germline V gene (reference sequence). From V the trimming removes 3 bases and from J it removes 5 bases, while the gene matches leave 8 bases of the junction unaccounted for.

Here the chain combines TRBV19 and TRBJ2-7, and 9 junctional nucleotides match TRBD1. This receptor was obtained from a human donor in good health. The sample comprised PBMCs. The DNA sequence is as follows: TGTGCCAGTAGTATCCCGGGGACAGGGTGGAACGAGCAGTACTTC. It encodes CASSIPGTGWNEQYF.